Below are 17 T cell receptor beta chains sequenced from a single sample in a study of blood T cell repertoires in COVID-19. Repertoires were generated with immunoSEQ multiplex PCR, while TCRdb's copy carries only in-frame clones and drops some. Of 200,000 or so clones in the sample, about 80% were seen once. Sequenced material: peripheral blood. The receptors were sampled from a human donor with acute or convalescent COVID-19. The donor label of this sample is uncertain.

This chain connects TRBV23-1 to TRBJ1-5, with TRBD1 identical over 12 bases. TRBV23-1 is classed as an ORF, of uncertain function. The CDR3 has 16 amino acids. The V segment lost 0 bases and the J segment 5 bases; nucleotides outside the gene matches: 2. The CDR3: CASSQSRDRGHQPQHF. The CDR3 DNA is TGCGCCAGCAGTCAATCGAGGGACAGGGGGCATCAGCCCCAGCATTTT.

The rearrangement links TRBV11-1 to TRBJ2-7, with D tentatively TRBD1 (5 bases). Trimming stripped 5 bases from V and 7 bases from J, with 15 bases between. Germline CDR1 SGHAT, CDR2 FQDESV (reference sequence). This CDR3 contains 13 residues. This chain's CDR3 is CASSNPGHAEQYF. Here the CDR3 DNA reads TGTGCCAGCAGCAATCCTGGACATGCGGAGCAGTACTTC.

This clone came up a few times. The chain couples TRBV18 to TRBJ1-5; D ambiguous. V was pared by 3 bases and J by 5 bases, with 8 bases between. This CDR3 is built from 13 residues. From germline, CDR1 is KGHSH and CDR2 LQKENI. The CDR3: CASSPGDYQPQHF. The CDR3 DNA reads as TGTGCCAGCTCACCTGGAGACTATCAGCCCCAGCATTTT.

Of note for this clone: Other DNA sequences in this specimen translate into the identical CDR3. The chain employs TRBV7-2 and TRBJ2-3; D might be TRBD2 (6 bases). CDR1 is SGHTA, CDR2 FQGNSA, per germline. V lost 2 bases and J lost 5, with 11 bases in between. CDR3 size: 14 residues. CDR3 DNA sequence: TGTGCCAGCAGCTTAACGGGGGTGGGAGATACGCAGTATTTT. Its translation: CASSLTGVGDTQYF.

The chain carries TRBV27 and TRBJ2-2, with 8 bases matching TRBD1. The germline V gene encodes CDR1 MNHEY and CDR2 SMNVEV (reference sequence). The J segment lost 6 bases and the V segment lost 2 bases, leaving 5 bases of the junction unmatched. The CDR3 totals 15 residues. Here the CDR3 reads CASSLRDRSSGELFF. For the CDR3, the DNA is TGTGCCAGCAGTTTACGGGACAGGTCTTCCGGGGAGCTGTTTTTT.

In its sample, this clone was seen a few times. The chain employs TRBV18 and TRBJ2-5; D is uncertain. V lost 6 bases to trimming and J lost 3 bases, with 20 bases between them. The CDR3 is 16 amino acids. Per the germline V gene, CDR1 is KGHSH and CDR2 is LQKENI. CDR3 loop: CASSPLGSRGKETQYF. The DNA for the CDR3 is TGTGCCAGCTCCCCTTTAGGAAGCCGAGGCAAAGAGACCCAGTACTTC.

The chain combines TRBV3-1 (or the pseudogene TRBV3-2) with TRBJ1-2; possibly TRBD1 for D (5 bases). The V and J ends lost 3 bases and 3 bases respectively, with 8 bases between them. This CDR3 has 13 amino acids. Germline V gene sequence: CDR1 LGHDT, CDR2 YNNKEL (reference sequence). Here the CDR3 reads CASSQGDYYGYTF. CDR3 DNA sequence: TGTGCCAGCAGCCAGGGGGACTACTATGGCTACACCTTC.

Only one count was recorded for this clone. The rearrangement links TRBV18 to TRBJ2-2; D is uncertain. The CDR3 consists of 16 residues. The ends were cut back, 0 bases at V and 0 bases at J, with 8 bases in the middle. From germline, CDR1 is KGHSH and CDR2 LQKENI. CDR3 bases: TGTGCCAGCTCACCACCGATGGCCTCGAACACCGGGGAGCTGTTTTTT. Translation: CASSPPMASNTGELFF.

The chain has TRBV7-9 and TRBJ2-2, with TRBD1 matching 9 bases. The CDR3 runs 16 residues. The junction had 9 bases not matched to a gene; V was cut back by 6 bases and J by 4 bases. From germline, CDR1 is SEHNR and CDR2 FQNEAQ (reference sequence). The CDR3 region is CASRPPGQGSTGELFF. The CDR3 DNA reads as TGTGCCAGCAGACCCCCGGGACAGGGCTCCACCGGGGAGCTGTTTTTT. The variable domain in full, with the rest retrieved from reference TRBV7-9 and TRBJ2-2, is DTGVSQNPRHKITKRGQNVTFRCDPISEHNRLYWYRQTLGQGPEFLTYFQNEAQLEKSRLLSDRFSAERPKGSFSTLEIQRTEQGDSAMYLCASRPPGQGSTGELFFGEGSRLTVL.

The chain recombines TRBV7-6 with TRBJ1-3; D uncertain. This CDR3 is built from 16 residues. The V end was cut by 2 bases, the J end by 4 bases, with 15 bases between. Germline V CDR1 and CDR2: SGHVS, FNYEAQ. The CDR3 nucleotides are TGTGCCAGCAGCTTAACGGAAGGGAGGGTCGGAAACACCATATATTTT. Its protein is CASSLTEGRVGNTIYF. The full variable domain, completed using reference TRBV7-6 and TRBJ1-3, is GAGVSQSPRYKVTKRGQDVALRCDPISGHVSLYWYRQALGQGPEFLTYFNYEAQQDKSGLPNDRFSAERPEGSISTLTIQRTEQRDSAMYRCASSLTEGRVGNTIYFGEGSWLTVV.

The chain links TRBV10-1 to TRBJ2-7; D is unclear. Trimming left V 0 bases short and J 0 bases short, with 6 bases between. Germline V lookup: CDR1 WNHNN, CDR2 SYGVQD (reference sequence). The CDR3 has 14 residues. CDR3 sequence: CASSESPDSYEQYF. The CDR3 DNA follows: TGCGCCAGCAGTGAGTCCCCAGACTCCTACGAGCAGTACTTC.

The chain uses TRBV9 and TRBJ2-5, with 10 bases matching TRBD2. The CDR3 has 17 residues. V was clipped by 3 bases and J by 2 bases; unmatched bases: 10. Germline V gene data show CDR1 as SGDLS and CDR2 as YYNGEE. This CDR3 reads CASSAQAGGPTQETQYF. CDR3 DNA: TGTGCCAGCAGCGCCCAAGCGGGAGGGCCCACTCAAGAGACCCAGTACTTC.

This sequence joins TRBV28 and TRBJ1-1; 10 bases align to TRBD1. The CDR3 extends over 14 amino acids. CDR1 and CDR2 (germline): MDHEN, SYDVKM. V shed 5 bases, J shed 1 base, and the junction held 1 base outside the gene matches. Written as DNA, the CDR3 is TGTGCCAGCAGTAGGGACAGGGGGAACACTGAAGCTTTCTTT. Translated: CASSRDRGNTEAFF.

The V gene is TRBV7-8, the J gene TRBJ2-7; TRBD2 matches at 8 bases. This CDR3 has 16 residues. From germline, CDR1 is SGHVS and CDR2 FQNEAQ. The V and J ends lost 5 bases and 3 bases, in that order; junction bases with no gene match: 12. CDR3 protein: CASSQRRREENYEQYF. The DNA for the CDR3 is TGTGCCAGCAGCCAGAGGAGGCGGGAGGAGAACTACGAGCAGTACTTC.

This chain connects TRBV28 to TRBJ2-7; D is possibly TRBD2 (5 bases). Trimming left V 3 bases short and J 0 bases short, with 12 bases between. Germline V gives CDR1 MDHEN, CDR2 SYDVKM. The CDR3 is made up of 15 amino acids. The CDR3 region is CASSFVGKSSYEQYF. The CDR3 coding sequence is TGTGCCAGCAGTTTTGTCGGGAAATCCTCCTACGAGCAGTACTTC.

This CDR3 reads CASSPSGLGGASYEQYF. The DNA for the CDR3 is TGTGCCAGCAGCCCCTCGGGGCTGGGGGGGGCGTCCTACGAGCAGTACTTC. The chain links TRBV7-2 to TRBJ2-7, with D possibly matching TRBD2 (7 bases). The CDR3 has 17 amino acids. Germline values: CDR1 SGHTA, CDR2 FQGNSA. V gave up 5 bases and J gave up 1 base, with 21 bases separating them. The full variable domain, completed using reference TRBV7-2 and TRBJ2-7, is GAGVSQSPSNKVTEKGKDVELRCDPISGHTALYWYRQSLGQGLEFLIYFQGNSAPDKSGLPSDRFSAERTGGSVSTLTIQRTQQEDSAVYLCASSPSGLGGASYEQYFGPGTRLTVT.

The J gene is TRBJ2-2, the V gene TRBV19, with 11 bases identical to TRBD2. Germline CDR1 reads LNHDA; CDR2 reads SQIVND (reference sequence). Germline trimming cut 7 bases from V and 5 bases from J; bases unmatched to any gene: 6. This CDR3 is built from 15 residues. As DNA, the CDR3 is TGTGCCAGTAAACTAGCGGGAGCCGGGACCGGGGAGCTGTTTTTT. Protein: CASKLAGAGTGELFF.